The 3 T cell receptor beta chains reported below all come from one sample, sequenced in a study of T cell repertoires in cytomegalovirus infection. TCRdb processed the reads anew with MiXCR; each CDR3 protein has one entry. The repertoire holds about 230,000 distinct CDR3 sequences, with approximately 22% as singletons. Sample: CD8+ T cells from PBMCs. The origin of the receptors is a human donor in good health (CMV status not recorded). Some clones in this sample may be carry-over from other donors' samples.

This clonotype was recorded many times. The J gene is TRBJ1-3, the V gene TRBV7-2; D remains ambiguous. The V and J ends lost 1 base and 0 bases respectively, with 10 bases between them. This CDR3 region has 16 residues. Germline V CDR1 and CDR2: SGHTA, FQGNSA. CDR3 nucleotide sequence: TGTGCCAGCAGCTTAGAATTCAGAAGCTCTGGAAACACCATATATTTT. Protein sequence: CASSLEFRSSGNTIYF.

This rearrangement joins TRBV2 to TRBJ1-1, with D possibly TRBD1 on 5 matching bases. CDR3 length equals 16 residues. V was clipped by 8 bases and J by 2 bases, with 21 bases between them. The germline gives CDR1 SNHLY, CDR2 FYNNEI. The CDR3 spells CASGGVGREGNTEAFF. As DNA, the CDR3 is TGTGCCAGCGGGGGAGTAGGGAGGGAAGGAAACACTGAAGCTTTCTTT.

In this sample, this clonotype turned up many times. This chain links TRBV7-8 with TRBJ1-6; possibly TRBD1 for D (6 bases). V lost 3 bases and J 4 bases, leaving 13 bases between the germline ends. CDR3 length equals 16 residues. Germline V gene data show CDR1 as SGHVS and CDR2 as FQNEAQ. The DNA of the CDR3 is TGTGCCAGCAGCTTGGTGGACAGCGCTTATAATTCACCCCTCCACTTT. Amino acids: CASSLVDSAYNSPLHF.